The 25 T cell receptor beta chains below all came from one sample that was sequenced in a study of CD8 T cells in ankylosing spondylitis. TCRdb itself ran the 5' RACE reads through MiXCR, one entry per CDR3 protein. The repertoire holds under 30,000 distinct CDR3 sequences, 10% to 15% seen once, with less than 35% in the top ten. The sequencing sample was made of blood. The receptors derive from a male donor with ankylosing spondylitis or in good health (not recorded which).

V and J are TRBV12-3 or TRBV12-4 and TRBJ2-7; 11 positions match TRBD1. The V segment lost 6 bases and the J segment 3 bases; nucleotides outside the gene matches: 4. This CDR3 is built from 14 residues. The CDR3 DNA reads as TGTGCCAGCAGACTGGACAGGGGGCTCTACGAGCAGTACTTC. Amino acids: CASRLDRGLYEQYF.

The chain couples TRBV29-1 to TRBJ1-2; TRBD1 might be the D (6 bases). V lost 0 bases and J lost 8, with 13 bases in between. This CDR3 region has 13 residues. CDR1 is SQVTM and CDR2 is ANQGSEA in the germline V gene. CDR3 DNA sequence: TGCAGCGTTGAAGATACGGGGGCGAAGGGCTACACCTTC. It encodes CSVEDTGAKGYTF.

This clonotype was observed a single time. This may come from a read error, since a much larger clone is one base off. The CDR3 protein is CASSPLAGATDMQYF. CDR3 bases: TGTGCCAGCAGCCCTTTGGCGGGGGCCACAGATATGCAGTATTTT. The rearrangement links TRBV12-3 or TRBV12-4 to TRBJ2-3, with TRBD2 as a possible D gene (7 bases). This CDR3 is 15 amino acids long.

This clonotype has a count of ten or more. The genes are TRBV5-8 and TRBJ2-5; D possibly uses TRBD1 or TRBD2 (6 bases each). CDR1 SGHTS and CDR2 YDEGEE come from the germline V gene. The V and J ends lost 4 bases and 5 bases respectively, with 21 bases between them. The CDR3 totals 16 residues. The DNA for the CDR3 is TGTGCCAGCAGCGGCGGGACAAGGGGAACTCGTGAGACCCAGTACTTC. Protein: CASSGGTRGTRETQYF. Drawing the rest from reference TRBV5-8 and TRBJ2-5, the complete variable domain is EAGVTQSPTHLIKTRGQQATLRCSPISGHTSVYWYQQALGLGLQFLLWYDEGEERNRGNFPPRFSGRQFPNYSSELNVNALELEDSALYLCASSGGTRGTRETQYFGPGTRLLVL.

The sample holds a few counts of this clonotype. The chain joins TRBV28 to TRBJ2-3, with 11 bases lining up with TRBD2. This CDR3 region has 18 residues. Trimming cost V 5 bases and J 3 bases; bases outside gene matches: 13. Germline CDR1 MDHEN, CDR2 SYDVKM. For the CDR3, the DNA is TGTGCCAGCAGTCCGCCCGGGTTACTAGCGGGAGTAACAGATACGCAGTATTTT. Translated: CASSPPGLLAGVTDTQYF.

A few counts support this clonotype. This chain links TRBV30 with TRBJ2-1; TRBD1 matches at 9 bases. V shed 7 bases, J shed 6 bases, and the junction held 4 bases outside the gene matches. From germline, CDR1 is GTSNPN and CDR2 SVGIG (reference sequence). This CDR3 spans 12 amino acids. The CDR3 here is CASLTGGNEQFF. CDR3 in DNA: TGTGCCTCCCTGACAGGGGGCAATGAGCAGTTCTTC.

This clonotype has only a few counts. The chain couples TRBV6-5 to TRBJ2-3; D ambiguous. This CDR3 has 16 amino acids. In germline, CDR1 is MNHEY, CDR2 SVGAGI. V dropped 0 bases and J dropped 4 bases, with 14 bases sitting between them. The CDR3 loop reads CASSYSIGSGSDTQYF. The DNA of the CDR3 is TGTGCCAGCAGTTACTCGATCGGGTCCGGGTCAGATACGCAGTATTTT.

Ten or more counts support this clonotype. This chain connects TRBV7-9 to TRBJ2-7; 8 bases are shared with TRBD2. CDR1 and CDR2 (germline): SEHNR, FQNEAQ (reference sequence). This CDR3 is 16 amino acids long. The trim removed 4 bases at V and 3 bases at J, leaving 11 bases unmatched. In nucleotides, the CDR3 is TGTGCCAGCAGCTCATGGGCGGCTAGCGGGTTCTACGAGCAGTACTTC. Encoded protein: CASSSWAASGFYEQYF.

This clonotype was seen ten or more times. This sequence joins TRBV28 and TRBJ2-7; possibly TRBD1 for D (5 bases). This CDR3 is 12 amino acids long. With 5 bases removed from V and 5 bases from J, the gap between germline ends came to 10 bases. The germline V gene has CDR1 MDHEN and CDR2 SYDVKM. CDR3 nucleotide sequence: TGTGCCAGCAGTCCCCAGGGCCACGAGCAGTACTTC. This sequence encodes CASSPQGHEQYF.

V and J are TRBV7-2 and TRBJ1-6, with unresolved D. The V end was cut by 7 bases, the J end by 7 bases, with 14 bases between. The CDR3 runs 14 residues. Per the germline V gene, CDR1 is SGHTA and CDR2 is FQGNSA. The CDR3 reads CASTFSWGNSPLHF. The CDR3 DNA reads TGTGCCAGCACCTTTTCTTGGGGAAATTCACCCCTCCACTTT.

This clonotype was counted ten times or more. For the CDR3, the DNA is TGCAGCGTTGCAACAGGGACCCAGACTGAAGCTTTCTTT. Translation: CSVATGTQTEAFF. The V call is TRBV29-1, the J call TRBJ1-1; D possibly corresponds to TRBD1 (6 bases). V lost 4 bases and J lost 5, with 14 bases in between. This CDR3 comprises 13 residues. Germline CDR1 SQVTM, CDR2 ANQGSEA.

The chain recombines TRBV20-1 with TRBJ2-3; the match to TRBD2 covers 12 bases. This CDR3 is 12 amino acids long. V trimming: 0 bases; J trimming: 14 bases; junction bases outside the gene matches: 3. Germline CDR1 is DFQATT and CDR2 is SNEGSKA (reference sequence). CDR3 residues: CSARDRLAGVYF. CDR3 coding DNA: TGCAGTGCTAGAGATAGACTAGCGGGGGTGTATTTT.

There are many counts of this clonotype. The chain joins TRBV5-1 to TRBJ2-2; D is unclear. The CDR3 length is 16 residues. The V and J ends lost 0 bases and 1 base respectively, with 10 bases between them. Germline V lookup: CDR1 SGHRS, CDR2 YFSETQ. For the CDR3, the DNA is TGCGCCAGCAGCTTGGTTCCAGGAGTGAACACCGGGGAGCTGTTTTTT. This translates into CASSLVPGVNTGELFF.

This clonotype has just a few counts. The chain recombines TRBV7-6 with TRBJ2-7; no clear D gene. V shed 1 base and J shed 3 bases, with 7 bases lying between them. This CDR3 comprises 13 residues. Germline V lookup: CDR1 SGHVS, CDR2 FNYEAQ. CDR3 sequence: CASSLGSVYEQYF. Here the CDR3 DNA reads TGTGCCAGCAGCTTAGGTTCAGTCTACGAGCAGTACTTC.

This clonotype was counted many times. The chain has TRBV20-1 and TRBJ2-7; D not certain. The CDR3 spans 11 residues. Germline loops: CDR1 DFQATT, CDR2 SNEGSKA (reference sequence). Trimming took off 4 bases at V and 5 bases at J, with 9 bases between the two ends. Here the CDR3 reads CSATLYDEQYF. DNA of the CDR3: TGCAGTGCTACCCTATACGACGAGCAGTACTTC.

The chain carries TRBV20-1 and TRBJ1-5; unclear D gene. CDR1 is DFQATT, CDR2 SNEGSKA, per germline (reference sequence). The CDR3 has 13 residues. Deletions cut 6 bases from V and 6 bases from J, with 15 bases between. The CDR3 sequence is CSALWRSGQPQHF. CDR3 coding DNA: TGCAGTGCCCTCTGGCGGTCTGGTCAGCCCCAGCATTTT.

This chain joins TRBV15 and TRBJ1-2; D remains unclear. CDR3 length: 13 residues. Trimming pared 3 bases from V and 6 bases from J, leaving 11 bases between. The germline gives CDR1 LNHNV, CDR2 YYDKDF (reference sequence). Here the CDR3 DNA reads TGTGCCACCAGCAGTGACTCCGTTGATGGCTACACCTTC. Residues: CATSSDSVDGYTF.

This clonotype was counted between two and nine times. CDR3 in DNA: TGTGCCAGCAGCTTTCGCCTTGGGGGCAATCAGCCCCAGCATTTT. Translated, it gives CASSFRLGGNQPQHF. The rearrangement joins TRBV7-2 to TRBJ1-5; unclear D gene. The germline V and J ends were trimmed by 3 bases and 2 bases, with 11 bases remaining between them. This CDR3 has 15 residues. Germline V gene data show CDR1 as SGHTA and CDR2 as FQGNSA. The full variable domain, completed using reference TRBV7-2 and TRBJ1-5, is GAGVSQSPSNKVTEKGKDVELRCDPISGHTALYWYRQSLGQGLEFLIYFQGNSAPDKSGLPSDRFSAERTGGSVSTLTIQRTQQEDSAVYLCASSFRLGGNQPQHFGDGTRLSIL.

This clonotype was picked up a small number of times. The V gene is TRBV7-3, the J gene TRBJ2-2; perhaps TRBD1 as D (5 bases). Germline V gene lookup returns CDR1 SGHTA and CDR2 FQGTGA. V lost 4 bases to trimming and J lost 4 bases, with 7 bases between them. The CDR3 spans 13 residues. The CDR3 DNA sequence: TGTGCCAGCAGCTCCAGGGTCACCGGGGAGCTGTTTTTT. It encodes CASSSRVTGELFF.

This clonotype came up many times. V gene TRBV7-9 combines with J gene TRBJ2-1; D may correspond to TRBD1 or TRBD2 (5 bases each). CDR3 length equals 13 residues. The V end lost 8 bases, the J end lost 3 bases, and 11 bases lay between the germline ends. The germline CDR1 and CDR2 sequences are SEHNR and FQNEAQ (reference sequence). The CDR3 reads CASGPGLYNEQFF. The CDR3 DNA reads TGTGCCAGCGGGCCGGGGCTCTACAATGAGCAGTTCTTC.

The chain couples TRBV7-6 to TRBJ1-5, with D perhaps matching TRBD1 (6 bases). Trimming left V 5 bases short and J 11 bases short, with 16 bases between. The CDR3 has 13 residues. Looked up from germline, CDR1 is SGHVS and CDR2 is FNYEAQ. For the CDR3, the DNA is TGTGCCAGCAGCGCAAACAGGGTCACGGCCCAGCATTTT. Translating it yields CASSANRVTAQHF.

This clonotype was counted only a few times. This sequence joins TRBV6-2 or TRBV6-3 and TRBJ2-2; no reliable D call. The length of the CDR3 is 13 residues. The germline V gene has CDR1 MNHEY and CDR2 SVGEGT. Between the trimmed V and J ends, which lost 8 bases and 1 base, there was a span of 8 bases. The CDR3 bases are TGTGCCAGCTTTGAAGGGAACACCGGGGAGCTGTTTTTT. Its translation is CASFEGNTGELFF.

At least ten counts were recorded for this clonotype. The CDR3 DNA reads as TGCGCCAGCAGCCAAGGGGGCGGAAAAAACACCGGGGAGCTGTTTTTT. Translating gives CASSQGGGKNTGELFF. V usage is TRBV4-3 and J usage is TRBJ2-2; possible D gene TRBD1, 5 bases. V was shortened by 1 base and J by 2 bases, with 11 bases between the two germline ends. CDR3 length: 16 residues. Per the germline V gene, CDR1 is LGHNA and CDR2 is YSLEER.

This clonotype was counted at least ten times. V and J are TRBV9 and TRBJ1-3; unclear D gene. Germline CDR1 and CDR2: SGDLS and YYNGEE. This CDR3 region has 15 residues. V was trimmed by 4 bases and J by 9 bases, leaving 20 bases between them. The CDR3 DNA sequence: TGTGCCAGCAGCCCGCCGGGGTTCGCCCGGGGCACCATATATTTT. Its protein product is CASSPPGFARGTIYF.

This chain joins TRBV12-3 or TRBV12-4 and TRBJ2-7; D gene uncertain. This CDR3 spans 13 amino acids. V shed 3 bases and J shed 2 bases, with 8 bases lying between them. CDR3 sequence: CASSFGGTYEQYV. DNA for the CDR3: TGTGCCAGCAGTTTTGGTGGTACCTACGAGCAGTACGTC.